This paragraph reports one T cell receptor (beta chain). Using its own MiXCR run on the RT-PCR reads, TCRdb lists one record per CDR3 protein. The repertoire holds about 960,000 distinct CDR3 sequences, with about 20% as singletons. This sample was included in a study of patients and donors after allogeneic stem cell transplantation. V was clipped by 5 bases and J by 4 bases, with 11 bases between them. CDR3 size: 13 residues. Germline V gene lookup returns CDR1 MNHEY and CDR2 SMNVEV (reference sequence). This chain connects TRBV27 to TRBJ2-5, with a weak D call TRBD2 (5 bases). Sequenced material: blood, either unsorted or a sorted T cell fraction (not recorded which). The sequence came from a human donor who was either an allogeneic HSCT recipient or a stem cell or donor lymphocyte infusion donor (not recorded which). It is not recorded whose cells these are; they may come from a transplant donor. CDR3 DNA: TGTGCCAGCAGTAGTCCTAGCCTAGAGACCCAGTACTTC. Residues: CASSSPSLETQYF.